Included here is one T cell receptor (beta chain) sequence, with context. The antigen is not known. A junction end diverges from the germline sequence, so it may reflect a read error. This specimen comes from a study of tumor-infiltrating lymphocytes in glioblastoma multiforme. General study results and limits: RNA-based TCR sequencing may distort clone frequencies, since cells carry unequal TCR transcript numbers. The T cells in this sample were not sorted into functional subsets.

TCR beta libraries were built from RNA through three nested multiplex PCR rounds using modified ARM-PCR. TCRB-specific cDNA synthesis used approximately 0.52 ug of total RNA. No unique molecular identifiers were described for these TCRB libraries. TCRdb processed the multiplex PCR reads anew with MiXCR; each CDR3 protein has one entry. The sample yields around 8,600 distinct CDR3 sequences, about 70% seen once. The CDR3 sequence is 15 residues long. The germline CDR1 and CDR2 sequences are KGHDR and SFDVKD. The sample consisted of brain tumor tissue. This receptor was obtained from a male donor with glioblastoma. The chain couples TRBV24-1 to TRBJ2-1; possibly TRBD2 for D (6 bases). The CDR3 here is CATSDLEGLSNEQFF. The DNA of the CDR3 is TGCGCCACCAGTGATTTGGAGGGACTCTCAAATGAGCAGTTCTTT.